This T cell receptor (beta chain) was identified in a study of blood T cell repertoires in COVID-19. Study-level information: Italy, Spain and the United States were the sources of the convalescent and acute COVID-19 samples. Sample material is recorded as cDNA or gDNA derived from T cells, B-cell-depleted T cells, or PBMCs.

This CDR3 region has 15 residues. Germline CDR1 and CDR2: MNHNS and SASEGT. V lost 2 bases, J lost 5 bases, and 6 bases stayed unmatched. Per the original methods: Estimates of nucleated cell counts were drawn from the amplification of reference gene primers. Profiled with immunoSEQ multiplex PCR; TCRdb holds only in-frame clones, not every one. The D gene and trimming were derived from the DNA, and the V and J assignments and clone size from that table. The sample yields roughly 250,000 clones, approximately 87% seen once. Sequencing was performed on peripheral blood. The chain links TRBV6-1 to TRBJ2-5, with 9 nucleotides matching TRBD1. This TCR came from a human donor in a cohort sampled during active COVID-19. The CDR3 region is CASSENRGLRETQYF. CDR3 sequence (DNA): TGTGCCAGCAGTGAAAACAGGGGGCTGAGGGAGACCCAGTACTTC.